A selection of T cell receptor beta chains follows, all from one sample in a study of beta chain features in type 1 diabetes. Assay used: immunoSEQ multiplex PCR; TCRdb lists only in-frame clones, some missing. Here the sample spans about 330,000 clones, approximately 11% being singletons. The specimen sequenced was naive CD4+ T cells from blood. The receptors were sampled from a woman aged 25-40 years in good health. CDR3s include the opening cysteine and the closing phenylalanine or tryptophan. D genes are given only for firm matches. Clone size is not always given. Where it is, it says once, few, many or a class for expanded clones.

d_gene: .; j_gene: TRBJ2-1; v_gene: TRBV7-3; abundance: .; CDR3nt: TGTGCCAGCAGCCAAGCGGTAGCGGACAATGAGCAGTTCTTC; CDR3aa: CASSQAVADNEQFF
d_gene: TRBD2; j_gene: TRBJ2-1; v_gene: TRBV29-1; abundance: .; CDR3nt: TGCAGCGTTTTGACTAGCGGGAGGTATAGTAGTGAGCAGTTCTTC; CDR3aa: CSVLTSGRYSSEQFF
d_gene: TRBD1; j_gene: TRBJ2-2; v_gene: TRBV5-1; abundance: .; CDR3nt: TGCGCCAGCAGCACCTCCCCCTCGGGACAGGACACCGGGGAGCTGTTTTTT; CDR3aa: CASSTSPSGQDTGELFF
d_gene: .; j_gene: TRBJ1-1; v_gene: TRBV28; abundance: .; CDR3nt: TGTGCCAGCAGTTTAGGAGGGAGAAAGAACACTGAAGCTTTCTTT; CDR3aa: CASSLGGRKNTEAFF
d_gene: TRBD1; j_gene: TRBJ1-2; v_gene: TRBV27; abundance: .; CDR3nt: TGTGCCAGCAGTTTAGTCCAGGGGGCAGATGGCTACACCTTC; CDR3aa: CASSLVQGADGYTF
d_gene: TRBD2; j_gene: TRBJ2-7; v_gene: TRBV18; abundance: .; CDR3nt: TGTGCCAGCTCACCCGGCGGGAGAGGCCCTACCTACGAGCAGTACTTC; CDR3aa: CASSPGGRGPTYEQYF
d_gene: TRBD2; j_gene: TRBJ2-3; v_gene: TRBV14; abundance: few; CDR3nt: TGTGCCAGCAGCCAACGGAGTAGCGGGAGGGCCTTCGATACGCAGTATTTT; CDR3aa: CASSQRSSGRAFDTQYF
d_gene: .; j_gene: TRBJ1-5; v_gene: TRBV4-3; abundance: many; CDR3nt: TGCGCCAGCAGCCAAGATTCGAGCAATCAGCCCCAGCATTTT; CDR3aa: CASSQDSSNQPQHF
d_gene: .; j_gene: TRBJ1-5; v_gene: TRBV30; abundance: few; CDR3nt: TGTGCCTGGAACGGGGGAGGGGGTCAGCCCCAGCATTTT; CDR3aa: CAWNGGGGQPQHF
d_gene: .; j_gene: TRBJ1-4; v_gene: TRBV6-6; abundance: .; CDR3nt: TGTGCCAGCAAAAGAGATGAAAAACTGTTTTTT; CDR3aa: CASKRDEKLFF